This T cell receptor beta chain was captured by sequencing in a study of chemoradiotherapy in HPV16-positive cancers. Data came from immunoSEQ multiplex PCR; TCRdb stores just in-frame clones and leaves some out. Of thousands of clones listed, 75% to 85% were seen once; the top ten hold about 7.7%. CDR1 and CDR2 from the germline V gene are MNHNS and SASEGT. There are 16 residues in the CDR3. V was pared by 1 base and J by 3 bases, with 4 bases of the junction left unmatched. The source was tumor tissue, collected from a patient who underwent chemoradiotherapy. The chain recombines TRBV6-1 with TRBJ2-3, with 10 bases fitting TRBD2. The source is a human donor with HPV-associated anogenital cancer. The CDR3 here is CASSEGAGGRTDTQYF. The CDR3 bases are TGTGCCAGCAGTGAAGGAGCGGGGGGGAGGACAGATACGCAGTATTTT.